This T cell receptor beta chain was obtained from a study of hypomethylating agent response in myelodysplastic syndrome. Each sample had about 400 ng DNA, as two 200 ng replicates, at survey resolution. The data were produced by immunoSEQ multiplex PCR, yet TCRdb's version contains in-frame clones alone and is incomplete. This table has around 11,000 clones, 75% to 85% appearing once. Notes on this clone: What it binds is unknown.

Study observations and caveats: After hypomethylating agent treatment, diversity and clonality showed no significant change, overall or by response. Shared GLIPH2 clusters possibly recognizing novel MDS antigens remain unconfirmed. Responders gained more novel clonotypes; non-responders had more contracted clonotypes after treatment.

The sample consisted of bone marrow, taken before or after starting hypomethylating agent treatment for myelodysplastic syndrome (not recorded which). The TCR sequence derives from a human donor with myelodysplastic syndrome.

CDR3 DNA sequence: TGTGCCAGCAGTGAGGGCAGGGAAGGCACAGATACGCAGTATTTT. As protein: CASSEGREGTDTQYF. V gene TRBV6-4 combines with J gene TRBJ2-3, with D possibly matching TRBD1 (5 bases). V dropped 3 bases and J dropped 1 base, with 11 bases sitting between them. The CDR3 spans 15 residues. Per the germline V gene, CDR1 is MRHNA and CDR2 is SNTAGT.